The rows below give T cell receptor beta chains drawn from one sample of a study of beta chain features in type 1 diabetes. Profiling relied on immunoSEQ multiplex PCR, and the TCRdb table lists in-frame clones only, not all of them. The sample comprises about 700,000 clones, 10% to 15% of which are singletons, and approximately 0.022% rests with the top ten. The sample was naive CD4+ T cells from blood. Receptors were obtained from a man aged 18 to 35 with type 1 diabetes. Each CDR3 is given without its conserved first and last residue. D genes are given only for firm matches.

v_gene	j_gene	d_gene	CDR3aa
TRBV7-9	TRBJ2-5	.	ASSLGRQETQY
TRBV7-2	TRBJ2-3	TRBD1	ASRRRTGSPQHTDTQY
TRBV6-1	TRBJ2-4	.	ASTLGTGSYIQY
TRBV30	TRBJ1-6	TRBD1	AWSGTGNSPLH
TRBV30	TRBJ1-6	.	AWGGLVDSPLH
TRBV7-9	TRBJ1-2	.	ASNQIFEGGYT
TRBV6-5	TRBJ2-7	.	ASSYSGRALTYEQY
TRBV11-3	TRBJ2-5	.	ASSLEGSGTQY
TRBV9	TRBJ2-5	.	ASNPTGTSGQETQY
TRBV7-9	TRBJ1-2	.	ASSFPNQPGHGYT
TRBV6-1	TRBJ2-6	.	ASSEEGDSGANVLT
TRBV23-1	TRBJ2-3	.	ASSQSDGPTPTQY
TRBV10-3	TRBJ2-1	.	ASSYSGF
TRBV6-1	TRBJ2-1	.	ASSAGHNNEQF
TRBV9	TRBJ2-3	.	ASSVDAGDTQY
TRBV10-3	TRBJ2-7	.	AISDHPGGGEQY
TRBV5-8	TRBJ1-6	TRBD1	ASSLEGTGYNSPLH
TRBV30	TRBJ2-5	.	AWSDVWAQY
TRBV5-1	TRBJ1-2	.	ASSFQGDGYT
TRBV6-5	TRBJ1-2	.	ASSTDIYYGYT
TRBV30	TRBJ2-7	TRBD1	AWGGQGRYEQY
TRBV4-1	TRBJ2-7	TRBD2	ASRGLAGIEQY
TRBV30	TRBJ2-5	.	ARGGVGTQY
TRBV9	TRBJ2-3	TRBD1	ASSVDRGGTDTQY
TRBV25-1	TRBJ1-4	.	ASSAVLGEEKLF
TRBV11-1	TRBJ2-6	TRBD1	ASSLGQGQGGGANVLT
TRBV13	TRBJ1-1	.	ASSQRPDAYTEAF
TRBV20-1	TRBJ2-5	.	SVGGGETQY
TRBV7-9	TRBJ1-1	TRBD1	ASSTGQVRWGTEAF
TRBV6-4	TRBJ2-7	TRBD1	ASSHTGTGNSYEQY
TRBV19	TRBJ1-1	.	ASSMGGLNTEAL
TRBV5-1	TRBJ2-3	.	ASSLGLDTQY
TRBV7-9	TRBJ1-2	TRBD1	ASSLGQGYGYT
TRBV9	TRBJ2-3	TRBD2	ASSAGLAGGTTDTQY
TRBV4-1	TRBJ1-5	.	ASSHPTGQPQH
TRBV18	TRBJ1-5	TRBD1	ASSSGTGTNQPQH
TRBV7-2	TRBJ1-6	TRBD1	ASSLGSSRDSNSPLH
TRBV7-9	TRBJ1-1	TRBD1	ASSLSDRVKTEAF
TRBV20-1	TRBJ2-2	.	SAIYPEGLF
TRBV29-1	TRBJ1-1	.	SVEPLGRVYEAF
TRBV7-2	TRBJ2-3	TRBD1	ASSPRGRGTQY
TRBV13	TRBJ1-6	TRBD1	ASSSGTGLNNSPLH
TRBV5-1	TRBJ2-5	TRBD1	ASSPDRSQETQY